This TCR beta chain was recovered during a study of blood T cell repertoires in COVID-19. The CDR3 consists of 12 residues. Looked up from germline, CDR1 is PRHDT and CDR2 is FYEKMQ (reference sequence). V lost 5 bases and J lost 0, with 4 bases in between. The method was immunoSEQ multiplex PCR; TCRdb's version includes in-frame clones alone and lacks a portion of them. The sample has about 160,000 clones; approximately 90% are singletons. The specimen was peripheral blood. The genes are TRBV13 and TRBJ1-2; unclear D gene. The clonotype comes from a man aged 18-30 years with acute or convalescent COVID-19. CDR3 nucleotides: TGTGCCAGCAGCCAAACTAACTATGGCTACACCTTC. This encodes CASSQTNYGYTF.